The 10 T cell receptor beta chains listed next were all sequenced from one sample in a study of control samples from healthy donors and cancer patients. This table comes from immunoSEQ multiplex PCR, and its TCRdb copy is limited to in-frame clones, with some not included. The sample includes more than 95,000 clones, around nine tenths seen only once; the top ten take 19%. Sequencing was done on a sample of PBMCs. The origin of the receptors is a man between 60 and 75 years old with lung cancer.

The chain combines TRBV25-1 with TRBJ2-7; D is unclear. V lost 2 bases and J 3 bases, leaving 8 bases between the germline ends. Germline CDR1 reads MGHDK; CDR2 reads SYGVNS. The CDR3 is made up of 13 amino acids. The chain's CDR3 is CASSEMAGYEQYV. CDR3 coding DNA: TGTGCCAGCAGTGAAATGGCCGGCTACGAGCAGTACGTC.

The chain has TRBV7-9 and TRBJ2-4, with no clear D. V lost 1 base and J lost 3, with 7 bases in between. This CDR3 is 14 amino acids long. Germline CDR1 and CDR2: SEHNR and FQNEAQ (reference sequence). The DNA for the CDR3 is TGTGCCAGCAGCTTAGTTGACGACAAAAACATTCAGTACTTC. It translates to CASSLVDDKNIQYF. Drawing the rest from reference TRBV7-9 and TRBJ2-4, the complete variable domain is DTGVSQNPRHKITKRGQNVTFRCDPISEHNRLYWYRQTLGQGPEFLTYFQNEAQLEKSRLLSDRFSAERPKGSFSTLEIQRTEQGDSAMYLCASSLVDDKNIQYFGAGTRLSVL.

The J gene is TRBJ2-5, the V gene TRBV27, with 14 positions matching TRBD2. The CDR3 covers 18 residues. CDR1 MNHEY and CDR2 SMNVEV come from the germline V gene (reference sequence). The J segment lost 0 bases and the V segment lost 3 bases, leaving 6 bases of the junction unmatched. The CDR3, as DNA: TGTGCCAGCAGTTTGACTAGCGGGGGGGCTCAGTACCAAGAGACCCAGTACTTC. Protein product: CASSLTSGGAQYQETQYF.

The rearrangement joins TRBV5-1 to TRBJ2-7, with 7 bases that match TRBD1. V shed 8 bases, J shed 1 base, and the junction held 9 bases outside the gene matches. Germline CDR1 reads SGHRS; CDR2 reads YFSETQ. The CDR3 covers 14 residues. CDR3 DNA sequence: TGCGCCAGACAACAGGGGCCCACGTCCTACGAGCAGTACGTC. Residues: CARQQGPTSYEQYV.

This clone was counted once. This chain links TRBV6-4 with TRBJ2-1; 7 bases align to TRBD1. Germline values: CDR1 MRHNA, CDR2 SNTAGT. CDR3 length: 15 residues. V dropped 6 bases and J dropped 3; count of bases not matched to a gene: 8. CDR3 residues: CASSAGQARYNEQFF. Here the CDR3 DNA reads TGTGCCAGCAGCGCCGGACAGGCGCGCTACAATGAGCAGTTCTTC.

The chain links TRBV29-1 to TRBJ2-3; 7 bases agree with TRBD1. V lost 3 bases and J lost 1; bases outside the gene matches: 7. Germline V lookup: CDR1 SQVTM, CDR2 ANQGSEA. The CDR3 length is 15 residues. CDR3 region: CSVDATGAGTDTQYF. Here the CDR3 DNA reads TGCAGCGTTGACGCCACAGGGGCCGGCACAGATACGCAGTATTTT.

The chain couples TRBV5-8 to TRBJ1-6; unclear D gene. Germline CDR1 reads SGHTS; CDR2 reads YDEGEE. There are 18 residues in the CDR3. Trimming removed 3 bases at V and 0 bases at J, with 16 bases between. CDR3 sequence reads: CASSSQLGLSSYNSPLHF. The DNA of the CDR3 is TGTGCCAGCAGCTCTCAACTGGGTCTTAGCTCCTATAATTCACCCCTCCACTTT.

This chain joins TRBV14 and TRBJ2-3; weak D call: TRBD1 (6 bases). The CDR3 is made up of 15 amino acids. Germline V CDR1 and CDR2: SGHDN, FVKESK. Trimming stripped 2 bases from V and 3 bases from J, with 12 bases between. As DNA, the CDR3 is TGTGCCAGCAGCCAATTCCGGGACAATACAGATACGCAGTATTTT. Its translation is CASSQFRDNTDTQYF.

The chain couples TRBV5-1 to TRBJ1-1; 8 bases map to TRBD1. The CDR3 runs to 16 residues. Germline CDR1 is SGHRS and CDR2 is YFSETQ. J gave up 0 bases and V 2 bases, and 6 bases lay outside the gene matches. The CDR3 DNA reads TGCGCCAGCAGCTTTTTACAGGGGGGAGTGAACACTGAAGCTTTCTTT. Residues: CASSFLQGGVNTEAFF.

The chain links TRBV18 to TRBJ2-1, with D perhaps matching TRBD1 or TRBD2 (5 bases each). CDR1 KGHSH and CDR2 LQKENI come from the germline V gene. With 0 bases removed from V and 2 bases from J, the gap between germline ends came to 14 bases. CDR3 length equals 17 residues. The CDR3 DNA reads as TGTGCCAGCTCACCACCCTCAGACAGAGGGGCCTACAATGAGCAGTTCTTC. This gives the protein CASSPPSDRGAYNEQFF.